This TCR beta chain was sequenced for a study of cytomegalovirus exposure and HLA in healthy donors. This CDR3 contains 15 residues. V shed 0 bases and J 3 bases; nucleotides not matched to a gene: 2. The V gene's germline CDR1 is SGHRS and CDR2 YFSETQ. Primers for the PCR totalled 60 Vbeta and 13 Jbeta. TCRdb keeps only in-frame clones here, not all; method: immunoSEQ multiplex PCR. Of about 190,000 clones listed, roughly 81% are singletons. Comment on this clone: What it binds is not known.

Findings and caveats of the study: Presence/absence comparisons presumed near-even sequencing depth among donors.

The clonotype comes from a woman under 40 in good health and CMV-seropositive. Sequenced material: PBMCs. The chain is built from TRBV5-1 and TRBJ2-1, with 8 bases lining up with TRBD1. The CDR3 DNA reads as TGCGCCAGCAGCTTGGCAGGGGGCCACTACAATGAGCAGTTCTTC. Translating gives CASSLAGGHYNEQFF.